This T cell receptor (beta chain) originates from a study of blood T cell repertoires in COVID-19. TCRdb's table, derived via immunoSEQ multiplex PCR, lists solely in-frame clones and lacks some. This sample has just over 75,000 clones, with around 80% found just once. Germline loops: CDR1 SGHTA, CDR2 FQGNSA. V was pared by 4 bases and J by 6 bases, with 22 bases between. This CDR3 is built from 17 residues. This sequence joins TRBV7-2 and TRBJ2-1; D remains unclear. This receptor was identified in a man between 60 and 75 years old with active or convalescent COVID-19. The source material was peripheral blood. The CDR3 protein is CASSSPRARTIPNEQFF. CDR3 nucleotides: TGTGCCAGCAGCTCCCCCAGAGCGCGTACGATACCCAATGAGCAGTTCTTC.